Below, one TCR beta chain is given with its context. Its antigen remains unknown. These data belong to a study of blood T cells in healthy people across ages. Trimming shortened V by 2 bases and J by 4 bases, and 12 bases separated the two germline ends. The CDR3 sequence is 15 residues long. Germline lookup yields CDR1 MNHEY and CDR2 SVGEGT. A second 7 to 11 cycle PCR used barcoded and J-beta primers. TCRdb re-analysed the 5' RACE reads in MiXCR, keeping a single row per CDR3 protein. This table has hundreds of thousands of distinct CDR3 sequences, about 43% appearing once. Study results and caveats: Roughly linearly, TCR beta diversity per million T cells fell as age increased. Strongly correlated with naive T cell percentage was TCR beta diversity. Naive CD4+ cell counts and diversity both ran higher in long-lived than in aged donors.

The TCR sequence derives from an elderly man in good health. The chain recombines TRBV6-2 or TRBV6-3 with TRBJ1-5; a possible D gene is TRBD1 (5 bases). Sequencing was performed on blood. The CDR3, as DNA: TGTGCCAGCAGTTACGGGGCTGGGGGAAATCAGCCCCAGCATTTT. Translated, it gives CASSYGAGGNQPQHF.